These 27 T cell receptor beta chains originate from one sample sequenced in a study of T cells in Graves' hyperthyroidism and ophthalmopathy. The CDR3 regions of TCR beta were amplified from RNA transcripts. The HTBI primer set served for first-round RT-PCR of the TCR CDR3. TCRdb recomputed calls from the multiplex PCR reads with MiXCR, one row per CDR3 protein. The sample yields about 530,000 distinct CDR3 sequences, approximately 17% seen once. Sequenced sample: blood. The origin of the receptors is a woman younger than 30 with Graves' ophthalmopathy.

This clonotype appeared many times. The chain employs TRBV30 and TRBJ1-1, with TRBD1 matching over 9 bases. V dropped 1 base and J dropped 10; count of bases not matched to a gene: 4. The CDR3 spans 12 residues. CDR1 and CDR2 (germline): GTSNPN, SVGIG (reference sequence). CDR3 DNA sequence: TGTGCCTGGAGTGCTACAGGGGGCCGAGCTTTCTTT. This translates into CAWSATGGRAFF.

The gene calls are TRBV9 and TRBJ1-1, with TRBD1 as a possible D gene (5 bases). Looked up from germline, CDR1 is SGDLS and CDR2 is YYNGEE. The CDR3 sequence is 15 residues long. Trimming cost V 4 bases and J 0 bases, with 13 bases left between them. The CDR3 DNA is TGTGCCAGCAGCCCCGGGGCAGGGATGAACACTGAAGCTTTCTTT. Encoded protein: CASSPGAGMNTEAFF.

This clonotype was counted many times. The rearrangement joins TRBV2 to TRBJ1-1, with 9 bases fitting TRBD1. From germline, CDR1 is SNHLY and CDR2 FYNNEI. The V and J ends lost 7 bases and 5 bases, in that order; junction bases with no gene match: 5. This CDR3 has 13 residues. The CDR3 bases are TGTGCCAGCATGGGGACAGGGAAGACTGAAGCTTTCTTT. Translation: CASMGTGKTEAFF.

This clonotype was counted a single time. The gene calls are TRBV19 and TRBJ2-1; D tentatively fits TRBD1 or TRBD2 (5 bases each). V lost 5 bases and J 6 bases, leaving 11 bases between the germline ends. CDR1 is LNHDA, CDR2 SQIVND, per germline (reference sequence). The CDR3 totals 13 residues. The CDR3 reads CASSSPGTNEQFF. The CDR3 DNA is TGTGCCAGTAGTTCCCCCGGGACCAATGAGCAGTTCTTC.

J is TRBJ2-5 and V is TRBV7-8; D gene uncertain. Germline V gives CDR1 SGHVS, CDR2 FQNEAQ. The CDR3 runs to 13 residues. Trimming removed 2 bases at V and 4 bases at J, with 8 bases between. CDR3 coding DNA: TGTGCCAGCAGCTTATTGAGGTCAGAGACCCAGTACTTC. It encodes CASSLLRSETQYF.

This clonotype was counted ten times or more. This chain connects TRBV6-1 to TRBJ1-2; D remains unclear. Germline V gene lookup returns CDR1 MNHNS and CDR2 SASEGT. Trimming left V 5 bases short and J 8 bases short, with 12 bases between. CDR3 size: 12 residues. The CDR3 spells CASSTGDRGYTF. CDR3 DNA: TGTGCCAGCAGTACCGGGGATCGGGGCTACACCTTC.

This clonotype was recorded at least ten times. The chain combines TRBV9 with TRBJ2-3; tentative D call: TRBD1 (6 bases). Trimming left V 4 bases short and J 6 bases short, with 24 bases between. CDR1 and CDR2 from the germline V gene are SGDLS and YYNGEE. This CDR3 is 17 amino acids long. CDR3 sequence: CASSPHSGQISVDTQYF. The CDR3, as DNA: TGTGCCAGCAGCCCCCACAGCGGACAGATATCTGTCGATACGCAGTATTTT.

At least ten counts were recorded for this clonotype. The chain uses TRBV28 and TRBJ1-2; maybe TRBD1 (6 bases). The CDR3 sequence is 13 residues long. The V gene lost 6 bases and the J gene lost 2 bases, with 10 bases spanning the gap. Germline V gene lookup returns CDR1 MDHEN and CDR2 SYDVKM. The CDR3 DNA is TGTGCCAGCAGGATAACAGGGAACTATGGCTACACCTTC. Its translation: CASRITGNYGYTF.

CDR3 region: CASTLYRSGAPRYNEQFF. The CDR3 DNA sequence: TGTGCCAGCACCTTATATCGGTCGGGGGCCCCTCGTTACAATGAGCAGTTCTTC. The chain uses TRBV27 and TRBJ2-1; the D gene could be TRBD1 or TRBD2 (6 bases each). The germline gives CDR1 MNHEY, CDR2 SMNVEV (reference sequence). V was trimmed by 7 bases and J by 4 bases, leaving 26 bases between them. This CDR3 is built from 18 residues.

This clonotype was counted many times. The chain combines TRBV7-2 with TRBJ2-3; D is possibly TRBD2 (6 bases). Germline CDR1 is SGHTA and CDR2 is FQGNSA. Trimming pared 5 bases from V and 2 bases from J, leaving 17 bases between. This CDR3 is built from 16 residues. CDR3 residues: CASSAHSSGLTDTQYF. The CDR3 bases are TGTGCCAGCAGCGCACATTCGAGCGGGCTCACAGATACGCAGTATTTT.

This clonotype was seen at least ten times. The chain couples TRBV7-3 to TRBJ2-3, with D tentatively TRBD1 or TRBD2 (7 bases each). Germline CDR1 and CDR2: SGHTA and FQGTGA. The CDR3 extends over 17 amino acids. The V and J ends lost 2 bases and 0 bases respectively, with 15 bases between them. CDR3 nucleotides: TGTGCCAGCAGCTTAGGCCACAGGGGAGGGAGCACAGATACGCAGTATTTT. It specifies CASSLGHRGGSTDTQYF.

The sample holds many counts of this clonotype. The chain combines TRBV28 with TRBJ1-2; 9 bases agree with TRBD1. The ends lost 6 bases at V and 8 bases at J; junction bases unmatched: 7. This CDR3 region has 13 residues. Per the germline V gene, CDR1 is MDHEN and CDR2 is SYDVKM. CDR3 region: CASSRDRVIGYTF. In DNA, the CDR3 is TGTGCCAGCAGCCGGGACAGGGTGATAGGCTACACCTTC.

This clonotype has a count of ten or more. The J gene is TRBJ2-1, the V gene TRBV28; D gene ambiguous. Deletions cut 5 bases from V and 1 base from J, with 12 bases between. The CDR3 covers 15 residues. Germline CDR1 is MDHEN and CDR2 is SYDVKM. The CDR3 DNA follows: TGTGCCAGCAGTAAGGGCAGCTCTTCCTACAATGAGCAGTTCTTC. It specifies CASSKGSSSYNEQFF.

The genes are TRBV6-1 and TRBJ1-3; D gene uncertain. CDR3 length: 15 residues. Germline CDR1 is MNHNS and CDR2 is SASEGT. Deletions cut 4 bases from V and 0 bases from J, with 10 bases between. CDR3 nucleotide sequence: TGTGCCAGCAGTGGGGTGGACGGCTCTGGAAACACCATATATTTT. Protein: CASSGVDGSGNTIYF.

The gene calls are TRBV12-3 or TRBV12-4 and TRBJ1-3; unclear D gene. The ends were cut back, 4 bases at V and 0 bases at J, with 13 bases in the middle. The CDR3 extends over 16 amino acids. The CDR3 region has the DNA TGTGCCAGCAGTTATCTGGGCGGTCTCTCTGGAAACACCATATATTTT. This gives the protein CASSYLGGLSGNTIYF.

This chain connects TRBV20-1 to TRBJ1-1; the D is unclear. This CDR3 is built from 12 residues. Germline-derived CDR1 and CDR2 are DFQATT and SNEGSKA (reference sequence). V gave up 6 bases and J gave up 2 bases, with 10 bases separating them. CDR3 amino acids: CSAPAPNTEAFF. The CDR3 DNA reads TGCAGTGCCCCCGCCCCCAACACTGAAGCTTTCTTT.

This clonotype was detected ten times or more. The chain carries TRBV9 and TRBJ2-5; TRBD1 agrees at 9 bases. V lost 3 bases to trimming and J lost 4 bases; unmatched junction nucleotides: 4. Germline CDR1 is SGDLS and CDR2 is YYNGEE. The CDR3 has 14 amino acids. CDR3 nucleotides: TGTGCCAGCAGCGGGGGACAGGGAGGAGAGACCCAGTACTTC. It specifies CASSGGQGGETQYF.

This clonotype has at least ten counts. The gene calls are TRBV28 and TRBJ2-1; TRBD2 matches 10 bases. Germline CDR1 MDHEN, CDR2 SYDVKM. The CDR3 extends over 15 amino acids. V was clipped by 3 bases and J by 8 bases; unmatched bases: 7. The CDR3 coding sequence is TGTGCCAGCAGTTTTGAGCGGGGGGGCCGAGATGAGCAGTTCTTC. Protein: CASSFERGGRDEQFF.

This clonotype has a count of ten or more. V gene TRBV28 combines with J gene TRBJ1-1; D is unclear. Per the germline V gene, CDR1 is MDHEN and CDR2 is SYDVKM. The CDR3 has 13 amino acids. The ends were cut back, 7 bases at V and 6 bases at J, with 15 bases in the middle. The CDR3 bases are TGTGCCAGCACGACCAGCACCCCGCCTGAAGCTTTCTTT. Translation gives CASTTSTPPEAFF.

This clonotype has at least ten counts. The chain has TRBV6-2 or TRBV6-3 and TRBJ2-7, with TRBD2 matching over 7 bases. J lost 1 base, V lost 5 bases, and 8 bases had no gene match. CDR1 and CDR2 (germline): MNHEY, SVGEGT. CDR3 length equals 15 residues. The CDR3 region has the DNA TGTGCCAGCAGTCAACTAGCGATCCGATCCTACGAGCAGTACTTC. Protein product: CASSQLAIRSYEQYF.

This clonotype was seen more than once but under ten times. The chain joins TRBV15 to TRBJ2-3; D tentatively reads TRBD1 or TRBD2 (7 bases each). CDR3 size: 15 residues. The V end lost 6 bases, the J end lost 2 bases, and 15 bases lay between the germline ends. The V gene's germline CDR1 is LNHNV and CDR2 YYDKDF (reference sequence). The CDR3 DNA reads TGTGCCACCAGTCCAGGGGGGGGCTACACAGATACGCAGTATTTT. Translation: CATSPGGGYTDTQYF.

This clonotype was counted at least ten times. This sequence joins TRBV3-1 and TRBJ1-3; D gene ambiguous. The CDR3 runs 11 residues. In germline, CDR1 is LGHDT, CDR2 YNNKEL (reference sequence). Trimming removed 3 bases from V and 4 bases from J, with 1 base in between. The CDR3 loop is CASSHGNTIYF. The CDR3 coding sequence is TGTGCCAGCAGCCACGGAAACACCATATATTTT.

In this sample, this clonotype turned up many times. The CDR3 region is CASSSTQGADTEAFF. CDR3 bases: TGTGCCAGCTCGTCGACCCAGGGAGCCGACACTGAAGCTTTCTTT. This chain links TRBV18 with TRBJ1-1; possibly TRBD1 for D (5 bases). Germline V lookup: CDR1 KGHSH, CDR2 LQKENI. Trimming shortened V by 6 bases and J by 3 bases, and 17 bases separated the two germline ends. The CDR3 consists of 15 residues.

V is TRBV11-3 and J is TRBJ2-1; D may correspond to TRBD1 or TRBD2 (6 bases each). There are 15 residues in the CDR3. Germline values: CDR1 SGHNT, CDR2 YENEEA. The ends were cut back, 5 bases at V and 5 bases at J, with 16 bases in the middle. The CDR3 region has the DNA TGTGCCAGCAGCCCGCTCGGGGGCCGAAACAATGAGCAGTTCTTC. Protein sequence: CASSPLGGRNNEQFF.

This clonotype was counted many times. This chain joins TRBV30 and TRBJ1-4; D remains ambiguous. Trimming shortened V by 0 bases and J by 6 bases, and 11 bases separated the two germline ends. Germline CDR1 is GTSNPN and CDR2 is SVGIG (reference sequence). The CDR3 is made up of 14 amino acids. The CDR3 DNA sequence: TGTGCCTGGAGTGTACTATCGGATGATGAAAAACTGTTTTTT. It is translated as CAWSVLSDDEKLFF.

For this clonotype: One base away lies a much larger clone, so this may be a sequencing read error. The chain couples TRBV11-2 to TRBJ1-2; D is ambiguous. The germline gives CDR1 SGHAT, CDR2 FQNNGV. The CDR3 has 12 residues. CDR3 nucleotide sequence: TGTGCCGGCAGCTTAGTGGCCTATGGCTACACCTTC. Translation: CAGSLVAYGYTF.

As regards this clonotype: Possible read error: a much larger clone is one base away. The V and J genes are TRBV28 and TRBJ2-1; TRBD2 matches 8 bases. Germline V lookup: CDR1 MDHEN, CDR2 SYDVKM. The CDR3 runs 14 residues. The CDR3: CASAAGGSYNGQFF. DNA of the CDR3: TGTGCCAGTGCTGCGGGGGGCTCCTACAATGGGCAGTTCTTC.